This T cell receptor (beta chain) derives from a study of response to subunit inactivated influenza vaccine. Study-level results: The authors suggested that every seasonal influenza vaccination recruits few new T cells.

As concerns this clonotype: Its antigen is currently unknown.

One entry per CDR3 protein, called by TCRdb with MiXCR from the RT-PCR reads. The data show just over 300,000 distinct CDR3 sequences, roughly 20% seen once. The CDR3 consists of 15 residues. Trimming took 3 bases from V and 6 from J, leaving 20 bases between them. CDR1 and CDR2 from the germline V gene are DFQATT and SNEGSKA (reference sequence). Sequencing was performed on PBMCs from blood, taken less than 22 months after vaccination. The chain joins TRBV20-1 to TRBJ1-2, with D perhaps matching TRBD1 (5 bases). This TCR came from a man aged 50-75 years who received an inactivated influenza vaccine. The CDR3 coding sequence is TGCAGTGCTAGTGGGTGGGACCGGACCAGGGATGGCTACACCTTC. As protein: CSASGWDRTRDGYTF.